This T cell receptor (beta chain) was profiled in a study of cytomegalovirus exposure and HLA in healthy donors. At the level of the study: The study placed over 65% of its 398 genotyped donors in the Caucasian-associated ancestry cluster. General study points: A prior analysis recorded that most TCR beta V segments were productive about 90% or about 30% of the time.

Remarks on this clone: No antigen is known for it.

Amplification used 60 Vbeta primers and 13 Jbeta primers. The protocol was immunoSEQ multiplex PCR, while the TCRdb copy is restricted to in-frame clones and leaves out a portion. This sample's clone table lists 30,000 to 35,000 clones. Healthy bone marrow donors made up the donor group. The TCR originated in a woman aged 40 to 50 in good health and CMV-seropositive. Material for sequencing was PBMCs.

CDR3 loop: CAWRRRTSGYEQYF. The CDR3 nucleotides are TGTGCCTGGAGACGAAGGACTAGCGGCTACGAGCAGTACTTC. This chain links TRBV30 with TRBJ2-7, with 10 bases that match TRBD2. Trimming took 3 bases from V and 3 from J; bases not matched to a gene: 5. Germline CDR1 reads GTSNPN; CDR2 reads SVGIG (reference sequence). This CDR3 spans 14 amino acids.